This T cell receptor beta chain was identified during a study of blood T cell repertoires in COVID-19. The CDR3 runs 15 residues. Germline lookup yields CDR1 MGHRA and CDR2 YSYEKL. V lost 1 base, J lost 2 bases, and 9 bases lay in between. Profiled with immunoSEQ multiplex PCR; TCRdb holds only in-frame clones, not every one. Among some 120,000 clones, 80% to 85% were seen once, and the ten largest hold 18%. This chain connects TRBV4-1 to TRBJ2-1; D possibly corresponds to TRBD2 (5 bases). The origin of this receptor is a man aged 25-45 years who had recovered from COVID-19. The sample was PBMCs or T cells enriched from blood (not recorded which). CDR3 sequence: CASSQAGLPYNEQFF. In DNA form, the CDR3 reads TGCGCCAGCAGCCAAGCGGGATTGCCCTACAATGAGCAGTTCTTC.